This TCR beta chain was sequenced for a study of CD8 T cells in Susac syndrome. The ends were cut back, 6 bases at V and 0 bases at J, with 14 bases in the middle. This CDR3 contains 14 residues. The V gene's germline CDR1 is DFQATT and CDR2 SNEGSKA (reference sequence). Regarding this clonotype: Antigen specificity is unknown.

With random hexamers, reverse transcription was performed on about 0.45 to 1 ug of RNA. Amplification of the TCR beta CDR3 was carried out by immunoSEQ multiplex PCR, which spanned a total of 54 Vbeta and 13 Jbeta segments. Each CDR3 protein is one row after TCRdb ran MiXCR on the immunoSEQ multiplex PCR reads. The sample includes approximately 200,000 distinct CDR3 sequences, approximately 95% of them seen just once. In the multiple sclerosis control group, patients were treatment-naive and had stable or active relapsing-remitting disease. FACS enriched CD8+ TEMRA cells, while bulk CD8+ and CD4+ were negatively isolated. General study results and limits: As acknowledged by the study, its TCR sequencing and HLA analysis included a relatively small number of individuals.

This rearrangement joins TRBV20-1 to TRBJ2-5; tentatively, D is TRBD2 (6 bases). Sequenced input: CD4+ T cells from PBMCs. This TCR was sampled from a human donor with multiple sclerosis. The CDR3 DNA is TGCAGTGCAGGCCGGGAGCCACACCAAGAGACCCAGTACTTC. This encodes CSAGREPHQETQYF.